This T cell receptor (beta chain) comes out of a study of shared clonotypes between healthy human individuals (dated by TCRdb to the early 2020s). For the study in its entirety: The cohort included a few men and a couple of women between 18 and 49 years of age. To estimate repertoire size and how much clonotype sharing occurs between individuals, the study deeply sequenced the blood TCR repertoires of about five healthy adults. Different laboratories and diverse techniques were used to prepare libraries and sequence TCR repertoires, to increase sequencing depth and limit assay-specific biases. Leukapheresis yielded between about 0.85 and 9 billion PBMCs per donor.

On the study overall, not on this receptor specifically: Because the study included only a small number of donors, the genetic and exposure-history diversity represented was limited. Based on pairwise subsampling, the degree of clonotype sharing among donors was expected to be affected by sequencing depth. Only blood was sampled, and tissue TCR repertoires likely differ from those in blood.

As for this clone: The antigen this receptor binds is unknown. Base qualities are not at hand, and no much larger clone is one base apart.

Between the V and J ends, shortened by 3 bases and 3 bases respectively, the junction contains 14 bases. Inclusive of the bounding cysteine and phenylalanine, the CDR3 is 15 residues long. Only the CDR3 portion is preserved as DNA: 45 bases, with reading frame beginning at the first base. Based on the germline V gene, the CDR1 and CDR2 sequences are ENHRY and SYGVKD. Using the deep immunoSEQ assay, TCR CDR3 regions were amplified from genomic DNA by multiplex PCR. Extracted genomic DNA from each cell subset was spread evenly across all wells of several immunoSEQ 96-well plates, with each plate serving as a replicate. For unsorted PBMC, each replicate PCR was loaded with approximately 330 ng genomic DNA, equivalent to about 30,000 T cell genomes. Ten immunoSEQ deep assay plates were used to sequence unsorted PBMC genomic DNA. Purified libraries were quantified with a Qubit 3.0 fluorometer, sized on a Bioanalyzer 2100, and re-quantified with the KAPA Library Quantification kit. Each immunoSEQ 96-well plate was sequenced on its own single-read 150-cycle Illumina NextSeq 550 flow cell. Concerning the study's data processing: The immunoSEQ output contained only junctional sequences without quality scores, so filtering could not match that applied to full-length reads. To assign V/J genes and CDR3, sequences were annotated against IMGT germline references using PyIR, a Python wrapper for IgBLAST v1.9. Reads with weak V/J assignments (E-value above 1e-6), missing CDR3, stop codons, out-of-frame junctions, or ambiguous translated residues were removed. V3J clonotypes were defined as sequences sharing an identical inferred V gene, J gene, and CDR3 amino acid sequence. Percentage overlap between repertoires was computed as shared unique clonotypes divided by the size of the smaller repertoire. Richness of each repertoire was evaluated using RTK rarefaction, the Chao1 estimator, and Recon v2.1 estimates of unobserved clonotypes. TCRdb provides this immuneACCESS table in a form limited to in-frame rearrangements. Some clones are lacking; in checked studies, under half of them reflect an unresolved V gene, and why the rest are absent is not known. The DNA gave D and trimming, while V, J and clone size come from that table. The sample profile shows about 490,000 clones; more than 75% of them were found once. 12% of the sample is held by the ten biggest clonotypes.

The donors were healthy, HIV-negative adults who had no recently reported acute infections or vaccinations. All donors were Caucasian adults living in Nashville, Tennessee, USA. In the unsorted samples, around 81 million PBMCs were counted, and genomic DNA was extracted using the QIAamp DNA Blood Mini kit. Blood was obtained by leukapheresis, after which PBMCs were separated by Ficoll-Histopaque density gradient centrifugation and cryopreserved in liquid nitrogen vapor phase. The sample was PBMCs. Here the chain combines TRBV10-3 and TRBJ1-1; the D gene identity is not certain. This sequence originates from a woman between 40 and 55 years old in good health. Some clones in this sample may be carry-over from other donors' samples. The DNA reads TGTGCCATCAGTGAACTGGGAGGTTACGACACTGAAGCTTTCTTT. It encodes CAISELGGYDTEAFF.